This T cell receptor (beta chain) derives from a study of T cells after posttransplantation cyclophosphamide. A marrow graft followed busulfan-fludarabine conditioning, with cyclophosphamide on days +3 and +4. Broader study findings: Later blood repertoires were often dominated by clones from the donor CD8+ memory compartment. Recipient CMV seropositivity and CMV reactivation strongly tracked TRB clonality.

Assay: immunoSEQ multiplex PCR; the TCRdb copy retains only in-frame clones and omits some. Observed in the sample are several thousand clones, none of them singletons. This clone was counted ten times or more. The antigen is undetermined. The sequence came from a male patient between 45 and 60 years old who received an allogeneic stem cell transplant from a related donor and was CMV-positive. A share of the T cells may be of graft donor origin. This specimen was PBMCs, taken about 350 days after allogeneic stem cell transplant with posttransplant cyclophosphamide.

The CDR3 loop reads CASRDQTGYGYTF. The CDR3 DNA reads as TGTGCCAGCAGAGACCAGACGGGCTATGGCTACACCTTC. This chain uses TRBV6-5 with TRBJ1-2; D not resolved. V shed 6 bases and J shed 4 bases, with 12 bases lying between them. The CDR3 runs 13 residues. CDR1 is MNHEY and CDR2 is SVGAGI in the germline V gene.